This T cell receptor beta chain is drawn from a study of blood T cell repertoires in COVID-19. Study at large: T cells, B-cell-depleted T cells, or PBMCs provided the cDNA or gDNA that served as material.

The protocol was immunoSEQ multiplex PCR, while the TCRdb copy is restricted to in-frame clones and leaves out a portion. Of approximately 360,000 clones detected, 85% to 90% appear once; the ten largest clones hold more than 0.9%. Per germline, CDR1 PRHDT and CDR2 FYEKMQ (reference sequence). V was pared by 3 bases and J by 6 bases, with 15 bases between. This CDR3 is built from 14 residues. Sequencing used PBMCs or T cells enriched from blood (not recorded which). This TCR derives from a woman aged 25 to 45 with acute COVID-19. The J gene is TRBJ2-7, the V gene TRBV13, with a possible D match to TRBD1 (6 bases). DNA for the CDR3: TGTGCCAGCAGCTTGGGGGCCGGAGGATTCGAGCAGTACTTC. Encoded protein: CASSLGAGGFEQYF.